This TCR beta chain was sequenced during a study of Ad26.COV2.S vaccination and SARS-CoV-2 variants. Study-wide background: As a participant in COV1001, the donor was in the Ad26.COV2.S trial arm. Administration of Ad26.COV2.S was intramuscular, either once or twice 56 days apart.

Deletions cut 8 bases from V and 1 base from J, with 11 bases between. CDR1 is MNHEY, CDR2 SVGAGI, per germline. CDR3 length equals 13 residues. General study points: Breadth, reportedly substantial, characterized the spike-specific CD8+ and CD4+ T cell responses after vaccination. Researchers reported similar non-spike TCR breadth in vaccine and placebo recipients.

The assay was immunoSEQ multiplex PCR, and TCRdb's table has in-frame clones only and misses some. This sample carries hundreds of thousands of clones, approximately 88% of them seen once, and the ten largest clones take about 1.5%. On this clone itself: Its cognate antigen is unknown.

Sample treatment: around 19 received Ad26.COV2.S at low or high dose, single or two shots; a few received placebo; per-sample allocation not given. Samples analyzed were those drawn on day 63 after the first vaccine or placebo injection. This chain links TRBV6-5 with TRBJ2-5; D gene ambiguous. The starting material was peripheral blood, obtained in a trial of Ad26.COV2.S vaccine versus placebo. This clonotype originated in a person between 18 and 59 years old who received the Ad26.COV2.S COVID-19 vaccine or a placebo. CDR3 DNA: TGTGCCAGCGTCAGATTGATCCAAGAGACCCAGTACTTC. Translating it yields CASVRLIQETQYF.